This T cell receptor (beta chain) emerged from a study of Graves' ophthalmopathy and Graves' hyperthyroidism. Between the trimmed V and J ends, which lost 4 bases and 3 bases, there was a span of 18 bases. From germline, CDR1 is MDHEN and CDR2 SYDVKM. The CDR3 runs to 16 residues. As the template, RNA transcripts were used to amplify TCR beta CDR3 regions. The library came from an HTBI-primed first-round RT-PCR and a second-round multiplex PCR. TCRdb independently ran MiXCR on the multiplex PCR reads; one entry per CDR3 protein. The table includes about half a million distinct CDR3 sequences, about an eighth detected once. This clonotype has a count of ten or more.

The TCR was taken from a woman in her twenties or thirties with Graves' ophthalmopathy. The chain joins TRBV28 to TRBJ1-2, with D possibly TRBD1 on 5 matching bases. The sample consisted of blood. The CDR3 here is CASSWTWGHTYYGYTF. The CDR3 DNA is TGTGCCAGCAGTTGGACCTGGGGCCATACTTACTATGGCTACACCTTC.